A selection of T cell receptor delta chains follows, all from one sample in a study of Vδ1+ human thymocytes. TCRdb redid clone calling on the multiplex PCR reads using CATT. The sample records about 50,000 delta-chain clones, around 16% being singletons. Sequenced input: Vdelta1+ gamma-delta thymocytes from the thymus. Receptors were obtained from a girl under three years old who had congenital heart surgery. Both conserved end residues are part of each CDR3.

>TRDJ1|TRDV1
CALGEPPPSRKRTGGYGPTYTDKLIF
>TRDJ1|TRDV1
CALGELPTGGYGSGVDKLIF
>TRDJ1|TRDV1
CALGELDRYWGISADKLIF
>TRDJ1|TRDV1
CALGLPHCTGGYAEPHSLKLIF
>TRDJ1|TRDV1
CALGEPSSFVVRQYTDKLIF
>TRDJ1|TRDV1
CALGTPFPRGIRPEYTDKLIF
>TRDJ1|TRDV1
CALGEIPFPYTGGCKLIF
>TRDJ1|TRDV1
CALGELGLARALGDTRVRLIF
>TRDJ1|TRDV1
CALGDSTVGDTGGDKLIF
>TRDJ1|TRDV2
CACDTRGHPQNWGIPGTDKLIF
>TRDJ1|TRDV1
CALGEEKGVGDTDKLIF
>TRDJ1|TRDV1
CALGEPGGYTDKLIF
>TRDJ1|TRDV1
CALGEILTINTDKLIF
>TRDJ3|TRDV2
CACDTDWGYGSWDTRQMFF
>TRDJ1|TRDV1
CALGELSFGRGSDKLIF
>TRDJ1|TRDV1
CALGEVVALRGILNTDKLIF
>TRDJ1|TRDV1
CALGATAPPPDTDKLIF